One and the same sample provided the 21 T cell receptor beta chains below, sequenced in a study of vaccination effects on CD4 cells after COVID-19 (dated by TCRdb to the early 2020s). The ViraFEST assay stimulated PBMC with viral peptide pools and then used TCR sequencing to identify antigen-specific CD4+ T cell clonotypes by expansion. After less than eleven days of culture, CD4+ T cells were isolated with the EasySep CD4+ T cell isolation kit. Library preparation employed the immunoSEQ multiplex PCR assay. TCRdb stores this immuneACCESS table with in-frame sequences only. Part of the clones is absent; in the studies checked, under half of the shortfall reflects unresolved V genes, and no reason is known for the rest. For this sample the table gives 8,700 or so clones, of which 60% to 75% were detected only once. Around 13% of the sample goes to the ten largest clones. No antigens are known for them.

The sequencing here drew on CD4+ T cells from PBMCs cultured with HCoV-229E spike peptides, taken before COVID-19 vaccination. This specimen's cell subset or site label, per the study, means: HCoV-229E spike overlapping peptide pool stimulation. The receptors were sampled from a human donor who received a COVID-19 vaccine.

V usage is TRBV7-8 and J usage is TRBJ2-3; the D is unclear. Germline-derived CDR1 and CDR2 are SGHVS and FQNEAQ. V lost 7 bases and J lost 3, with 14 bases in between. This CDR3 is built from 14 residues. CDR3 amino acids: CASTRALRTDTQYF. DNA for the CDR3: TGTGCCAGCACCCGAGCCCTGAGGACAGATACGCAGTATTTT.

The J gene is TRBJ1-2, the V gene TRBV15, with TRBD1 matching over 9 bases. The J segment lost 5 bases and the V segment lost 4 bases, leaving 8 bases of the junction unmatched. CDR3 length: 15 amino acids. In germline, CDR1 is LNHNV, CDR2 YYDKDF (reference sequence). The CDR3 coding sequence is TGTGCCACCAGCACTAACCCGGGACAGGGTTATGGCTACACCTTC. It is translated as CATSTNPGQGYGYTF. Full variable domain (remainder filled in from reference TRBV15 and TRBJ1-2): DAMVIQNPRYQVTQFGKPVTLSCSQTLNHNVMYWYQQKSSQAPKLLFHYYDKDFNNEADTPDNFQSRRPNTSFCFLDIRSPGLGDTAMYLCATSTNPGQGYGYTFGSGTRLTVV.

CDR3 nucleotide sequence: TGTGCCAGCAGTTACTCGAACGACGGACTTCAGCCCCAGCATTTT. Translating gives CASSYSNDGLQPQHF. V usage is TRBV6-5 and J usage is TRBJ1-5; D is unclear. The V and J ends lost 0 bases and 6 bases respectively, with 12 bases between them. CDR1 is MNHEY, CDR2 SVGAGI, per germline. The CDR3 length is 15 residues.

The V gene is TRBV11-2, the J gene TRBJ1-1; 7 bases agree with TRBD1. The germline V gene encodes CDR1 SGHAT and CDR2 FQNNGV. Trimming removed 3 bases from V and 9 bases from J; junction bases left unmatched: 7. This CDR3 contains 13 residues. CDR3 coding DNA: TGTGCCAGCAGCTTTCATGAGGGACAGAAAGCTTTCTTT. Protein product: CASSFHEGQKAFF.

V usage is TRBV29-1 and J usage is TRBJ1-1; possible D gene TRBD1, 6 bases. Trimming removed 6 bases from V and 0 bases from J, with 11 bases in between. Germline V gene lookup returns CDR1 SQVTM and CDR2 ANQGSEA. CDR3 size: 13 residues. In DNA, the CDR3 is TGCAGCGTCGCCTGGACAGTGAACACTGAAGCTTTCTTT. It is translated as CSVAWTVNTEAFF.

In this sample, this clone turned up a few times. The chain combines TRBV19 with TRBJ1-6; 8 nucleotides align to TRBD1. The V gene end was trimmed by 2 bases and the J gene end by 8 bases; junction bases not matched to a gene: 5. Germline CDR1 is LNHDA and CDR2 is SQIVND (reference sequence). CDR3 size: 15 residues. Here the CDR3 DNA reads TGTGCCAGTAGTATACAGGGGGCTGTCGATTCACCCCTCCACTTT. As protein: CASSIQGAVDSPLHF.

The CDR3 nucleotides read TGTGCCAGCAGCCAGGGACAGGTATACGAGCAGTACTTC. Its translation: CASSQGQVYEQYF. This chain joins TRBV7-9 and TRBJ2-7; 8 nucleotides agree with TRBD1. J gave up 4 bases and V 5 bases, and 4 bases lay outside the gene matches. The length of the CDR3 is 13 residues. Germline CDR1 and CDR2: SEHNR and FQNEAQ (reference sequence).

This clone was counted once. CDR3 nucleotide sequence: TGTGCCAGCAGTTCCAGGGCTAGCGGGGACCGGTTCTTC. As protein: CASSSRASGDRFF. The chain employs TRBV28 and TRBJ2-1; 9 bases match TRBD2. Germline CDR1 reads MDHEN; CDR2 reads SYDVKM. Trimming took 4 bases from V and 15 from J; bases not matched to a gene: 10. The CDR3 sequence is 13 residues long. The complete variable domain, with remaining parts taken from reference TRBV28 and TRBJ2-1, reads DVKVTQSSRYLVKRTGEKVFLECVQDMDHENMFWYRQDPGLGLRLIYFSYDVKMKEKGDIPEGYSVSREKKERFSLILESASTNQTSMYLCASSSRASGDRFFGPGTRLTVL.

This rearrangement joins TRBV7-8 to TRBJ2-2, with TRBD2 matching over 9 bases. In germline, CDR1 is SGHVS, CDR2 FQNEAQ. The trim removed 5 bases at V and 8 bases at J, leaving 18 bases unmatched. This CDR3 contains 18 residues. The CDR3 DNA sequence: TGTGCCAGCAGCCGGGGACTAGCAGACCCCAGAGGAACGGGGGAGCTGTTTTTT. Its protein product is CASSRGLADPRGTGELFF.

V usage is TRBV5-1 and J usage is TRBJ2-3; 7 bases fit TRBD1. Trimming took 0 bases from V and 0 from J; bases not matched to a gene: 10. The CDR3 consists of 18 residues. Per the germline V gene, CDR1 is SGHRS and CDR2 is YFSETQ. The CDR3 sequence is CASSLEIRTGPSTDTQYF. CDR3 sequence (DNA): TGCGCCAGCAGCTTGGAAATACGGACAGGACCTAGCACAGATACGCAGTATTTT.

This clone was found a few times. The rearrangement joins TRBV4-1 to TRBJ2-7, with D unclear. This CDR3 has 17 residues. Germline lookup yields CDR1 MGHRA and CDR2 YSYEKL. V lost 1 base, J lost 5 bases, and 21 bases lay in between. The CDR3 DNA follows: TGCGCCAGCAGCCAAGTATTCGGTCAACGATCTCTACACGAGCAGTACTTC. Its translation is CASSQVFGQRSLHEQYF.

In this sample, this clone turned up once. The chain has TRBV6-5 and TRBJ2-5; D unclear. Trimming stripped 6 bases from V and 2 bases from J, with 13 bases between. Germline V lookup: CDR1 MNHEY, CDR2 SVGAGI. This CDR3 has 14 amino acids. This CDR3 reads CASRIWTDQETQYF. In nucleotides, the CDR3 is TGTGCCAGCAGAATCTGGACGGATCAAGAGACCCAGTACTTC.

This clone has only one observation. V gene TRBV18 combines with J gene TRBJ1-3; D ambiguous. The CDR3 spans 14 residues. Per the germline V gene, CDR1 is KGHSH and CDR2 is LQKENI. V was clipped by 2 bases and J by 5 bases, with 10 bases between them. The CDR3 DNA sequence: TGTGCCAGCTCACCAGGGGTATGGAGAAACACCATATATTTT. Translated: CASSPGVWRNTIYF. Drawing the rest from reference TRBV18 and TRBJ1-3, the complete variable domain is NAGVMQNPRHLVRRRGQEARLRCSPMKGHSHVYWYRQLPEEGLKFMVYLQKENIIDESGMPKERFSAEFPKEGPSILRIQQVVRGDSAAYFCASSPGVWRNTIYFGEGSWLTVV.

This clone was detected only a few times. This sequence joins TRBV1 and TRBJ2-5; the table's D call TRBD2 went unverified against the DNA. TRBV1 is designated a pseudogene. This CDR3 is 15 amino acids long. The CDR3 nucleotides read TGCACCAGCAGCCAATCTAGCGGGAGGGGCCTCACCCAGTACTTC. This sequence encodes CTSSQSSGRGLTQYF.

V usage is TRBV6-6 and J usage is TRBJ1-4; D unresolved. The CDR3 runs 14 residues. The V gene's germline CDR1 is MNHNY and CDR2 SVGAGI (reference sequence). With 2 bases removed from V and 8 bases from J, the gap between germline ends came to 12 bases. CDR3 nucleotide sequence: TGTGCCAGCAGTTACGGGGAAATAGGCGAAAAACTGTTTTTT. Protein: CASSYGEIGEKLFF.

This clone has just a few counts. The chain joins TRBV7-6 to TRBJ1-6; TRBD1 matches 8 bases. This CDR3 contains 16 residues. V was clipped by 6 bases and J by 6 bases; unmatched bases: 10. CDR1 is SGHVS, CDR2 FNYEAQ, per germline. The CDR3 here is CASSLTGTGANSPLHF. The CDR3, as DNA: TGTGCCAGCAGTTTAACCGGGACAGGAGCTAATTCACCCCTCCACTTT. The complete variable domain, with remaining parts taken from reference TRBV7-6 and TRBJ1-6, reads GAGVSQSPRYKVTKRGQDVALRCDPISGHVSLYWYRQALGQGPEFLTYFNYEAQQDKSGLPNDRFSAERPEGSISTLTIQRTEQRDSAMYRCASSLTGTGANSPLHFGNGTRLTVT.

This clone was counted only a few times. V gene TRBV6-5 combines with J gene TRBJ2-5; TRBD2 matches at 11 bases. The J segment lost 4 bases and the V segment lost 5 bases, leaving 6 bases of the junction unmatched. The CDR3 length is 15 residues. Germline-derived CDR1 and CDR2 are MNHEY and SVGAGI. In nucleotides, the CDR3 is TGTGCCAGCAGTCCGCTAGCGGGGGGAGGAGAGACCCAGTACTTC. As protein: CASSPLAGGGETQYF.

The rearrangement links TRBV5-1 to TRBJ1-3; no firm D call. The ends were cut back, 6 bases at V and 0 bases at J, with 10 bases in the middle. The germline gives CDR1 SGHRS, CDR2 YFSETQ. The CDR3 is made up of 14 amino acids. CDR3 DNA: TGCGCCAGCACAGACACCTCCTCTGGAAACACCATATATTTT. Its protein product is CASTDTSSGNTIYF.

The chain joins TRBV30 to TRBJ1-5; 8 bases fit TRBD1. J gave up 6 bases and V 7 bases, and 8 bases lay outside the gene matches. This CDR3 is 13 amino acids long. Germline loops: CDR1 GTSNPN, CDR2 SVGIG (reference sequence). CDR3 in DNA: TGTGCCTTCACACAGGGGGGAGGTCAGCCCCAGCATTTT. Translating it yields CAFTQGGGQPQHF.

The chain employs TRBV18 and TRBJ1-1; D ambiguous. Germline V CDR1 and CDR2: KGHSH, LQKENI. Trimming stripped 3 bases from V and 0 bases from J, with 8 bases between. This CDR3 contains 14 residues. The CDR3 DNA sequence: TGTGCCAGCTCACCGGCGGGGATGAACACTGAAGCTTTCTTT. Translating it yields CASSPAGMNTEAFF.

This chain joins TRBV2 and TRBJ1-2; D remains ambiguous. Trimming removed 6 bases from V and 4 bases from J, with 18 bases in between. Germline lookup yields CDR1 SNHLY and CDR2 FYNNEI. There are 15 residues in the CDR3. The CDR3 DNA reads TGTGCCAGCAGCCATGACACTCCTGAGGGCTATGGCTACACCTTC. Its protein product is CASSHDTPEGYGYTF.